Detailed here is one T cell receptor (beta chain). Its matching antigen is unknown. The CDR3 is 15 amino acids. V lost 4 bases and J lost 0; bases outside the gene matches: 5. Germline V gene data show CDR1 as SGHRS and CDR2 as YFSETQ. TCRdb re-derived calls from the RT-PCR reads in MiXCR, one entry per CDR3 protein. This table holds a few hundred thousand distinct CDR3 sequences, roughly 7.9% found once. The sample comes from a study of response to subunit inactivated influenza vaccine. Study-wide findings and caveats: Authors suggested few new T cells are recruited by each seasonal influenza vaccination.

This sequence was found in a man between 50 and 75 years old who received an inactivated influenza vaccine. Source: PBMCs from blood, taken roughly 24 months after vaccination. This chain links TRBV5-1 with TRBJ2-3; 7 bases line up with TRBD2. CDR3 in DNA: TGCGCCAGCAGCCACTTACTAGCGAGCACAGATACGCAGTATTTT. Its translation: CASSHLLASTDTQYF.